In this sample, the clone carrying this TCR beta chain turned up many times. Its matching antigen is unknown. A TCRbeta library incorporating unique molecular identifiers was prepared. TCRdb called the PCR reads again in MiXCR, with one record for every CDR3 protein. This table holds 700,000 or so distinct CDR3 sequences, about an eighth found once. This entry comes from a study of T-cell reconstitution after alpha-beta-depleted transplantation in children. Study conclusions and caveats: Surviving thymic progenitors and recipient T cells were the source of high TCRbeta diversity at day 60 in some patients. T-cell numbers and diversity, one year after transplant, stemmed largely from T cells that were newly produced. Reports say that about two months after transplant, the alpha-beta T cells came out of several hundred graft clones that had expanded.

The receptor was isolated from a girl aged 2 to 9 with congenital amegakaryocytic thrombocytopenia, due to receive a stem cell transplant. The sequencing used PBMCs, collected before TCRalphabeta/CD19-depleted stem cell transplant.

This CDR3 is CSPLAGAETQYF. In nucleotides, the CDR3 is TGCAGTCCACTAGCGGGAGCAGAGACCCAGTACTTC. The chain couples TRBV20-1 to TRBJ2-5; the match to TRBD2 covers 11 bases. CDR3 length: 12 residues. Germline assignment: CDR1 DFQATT and CDR2 SNEGSKA (reference sequence). The V gene end was trimmed by 8 bases and the J gene end by 4 bases; junction bases not matched to a gene: 3.